This is a list of T cell receptor beta chains from one sample in a study of T cells in Graves' hyperthyroidism and ophthalmopathy. TCRdb reanalysed the multiplex PCR reads using MiXCR and keeps one entry per CDR3 protein. The sample has more than 450,000 distinct CDR3 sequences, nearly 20% seen once. The sequenced sample was blood. The receptors were gathered from a man aged 40-50 years with Graves' ophthalmopathy. Both conserved end residues are part of each CDR3. The order of the fields is D gene, J gene, clone size, V gene, CDR3 DNA, CDR3 protein. The D gene is left open where the match is weak. The size of a clone is reported for some rows only, either as once, few or many, or as a class for expanded clones.

.,TRBJ1-2,.,TRBV9,TGTGCCAGCAGCCATGACCGCGGCTACACCTTC,CASSHDRGYTF
.,TRBJ2-3,.,TRBV7-9,TGTGCCAGCAGACCCCCCGGGACTCTAACAGATACGCAGTATTTT,CASRPPGTLTDTQYF
.,TRBJ2-3,many,TRBV7-3,TGTGCCAGCAGCCACCGCGGCACAGATACGCAGTATTTT,CASSHRGTDTQYF
TRBD1,TRBJ2-1,few,TRBV28,TGTGCCAGCAGCCATGACAGGGGGGGGTCCTACAATGAGCAGTTCTTC,CASSHDRGGSYNEQFF
TRBD2,TRBJ2-1,many,TRBV12-3/TRBV12-4,TGTGCCAGCATTCCCGGGGCGCTAGCGGGAAATGAGCAGTTCTTC,CASIPGALAGNEQFF
.,TRBJ2-1,many,TRBV24-1,TGTGCCACCAGTGATACAGGGCCAGGAGGTTACAATGAGCAGTTCTTC,CATSDTGPGGYNEQFF
TRBD1,TRBJ2-7,.,TRBV20-1,TGCAGTGCTAGAGCAGGACAGGGGGCGTTCTACGAGCAGTACTTC,CSARAGQGAFYEQYF
.,TRBJ2-3,.,TRBV12-5,TGTGCTAGTGGTTTGGGACAACTGGATACGCAGTATTTT,CASGLGQLDTQYF
TRBD1,TRBJ1-4,.,TRBV18,TGTGCCAGCTCACCCGCTCAGGGGGCTAATGAAAAACTGTTTTTT,CASSPAQGANEKLFF
.,TRBJ1-3,.,TRBV3-1,TGTGCCAGCAGCCAAAGACGCTCTGGAAACACCATATATTTT,CASSQRRSGNTIYF
.,TRBJ1-1,many,TRBV20-1,TGCAGTGCTTACGGGGGGGGGAACACTGAAGCTTTCTTT,CSAYGGGNTEAFF
TRBD2,TRBJ2-1,.,TRBV5-1,TGCGCCAGCAGCTTGGTAGCGGGAGTCGGTTTTGCGGATGAGCAGTTCTTC,CASSLVAGVGFADEQFF
.,TRBJ2-4,.,TRBV28,TGTGCCAGCAGTCTGGCGACGGTAAGGGTCGACATTCAGTACTTC,CASSLATVRVDIQYF
.,TRBJ2-7,many,TRBV20-1,TGCAGTGCGAACAGGAGGGACGGAAAATCCTACGAGCAGTACTTC,CSANRRDGKSYEQYF
.,TRBJ2-7,many,TRBV6-2/TRBV6-3,TGTGCCAGCCGGGACACCTACGAGCAGTACTTC,CASRDTYEQYF
TRBD2,TRBJ2-7,.,TRBV11-2,TGTGCCAGCAGCTTCGGGACTAGCGGGAGTTTGGGCGAGCAGTACTTC,CASSFGTSGSLGEQYF
TRBD1,TRBJ1-5,few,TRBV4-1,TGCGCCAGCAGCCAAGATCAAGGGGGCTGGCAGCCCCAGCATTTT,CASSQDQGGWQPQHF
.,TRBJ2-7,many,TRBV12-3/TRBV12-4,TGTGCCAGCAGTTTAGGGGTTCGGGGCGAGCAGTACTTC,CASSLGVRGEQYF
.,TRBJ1-2,.,TRBV19,TGTGCCAGTAGACCTTTACAGTTTCTCTATGGCTACACCTTC,CASRPLQFLYGYTF
TRBD2,TRBJ2-7,.,TRBV4-1,TGCGCCAGCAGCCAAGAACCGGGGGGTGGGTACGAGCAGTGCTTC,CASSQEPGGGYEQCF
.,TRBJ2-1,few,TRBV5-1,TGCGCCAGCAGCTTGGATCCGGGGATCGGAGGTGAGCAGTTCTTC,CASSLDPGIGGEQFF
TRBD1,TRBJ1-3,.,TRBV29-1,TGCAGCGGCCTGTTACAGGGGGTTGGAAACACCATATATTTT,CSGLLQGVGNTIYF
.,TRBJ2-7,many,TRBV3-1,TGTGCCAGCAGCCAGGCACGGACAGCTGTCTCCTACGAGCAGTACTTC,CASSQARTAVSYEQYF
TRBD1,TRBJ1-2,many,TRBV28,TGTGCCAGCATTCCGGGACAGTTAAACTATGGCTACACCTTC,CASIPGQLNYGYTF
TRBD1,TRBJ1-4,.,TRBV7-3,TGTGCCAGCAGGGAGGGACAGGGAGGTGAAAAACTGTTTTTT,CASREGQGGEKLFF
.,TRBJ1-1,few,TRBV6-7,TGTGCCAATGGACAGACGAACACTGAAGCTTTCTTT,CANGQTNTEAFF
.,TRBJ2-1,few,TRBV20-1,TGCAGTGCTAGAGCCCCCAATTTCCGGGAGTTTCGGTTCTTC,CSARAPNFREFRFF
.,TRBJ1-1,.,TRBV5-1,TGCGCCAGCAGCTTGGGTCAACGGGGGGGGAACACTGAAGCTTTCTTT,CASSLGQRGGNTEAFF
TRBD1,TRBJ1-5,few,TRBV30,TGTGCCTGGAGTAAGGGGACAGGGATAGGGGTCCATCAGCCCCAGCATTTT,CAWSKGTGIGVHQPQHF
.,TRBJ2-7,.,TRBV7-9,TGTGCCAGCAGTAGTAATGAGGGGGGTTTTTCCTACGAGCAGTACTTC,CASSSNEGGFSYEQYF
TRBD2,TRBJ2-1,few,TRBV9,TGTGCCAGCAGCCCTACGGGGGGGTCGGTCAATGAGCAGTTCTTC,CASSPTGGSVNEQFF
TRBD1,TRBJ2-5,.,TRBV19,TGTGCCAGTTCGGGACAGAATGAGTGGGAGACCCAGTACTTC,CASSGQNEWETQYF
.,TRBJ1-2,few,TRBV10-3,TGTGCCATCAGTGAGTCGAGGGGAGGCGATGGCTACACCTTC,CAISESRGGDGYTF
.,TRBJ1-1,few,TRBV19,TGTGCCAGTAGTAAACGGACAGCGAACACTGAAGCTTTCTTT,CASSKRTANTEAFF
TRBD1,TRBJ1-1,.,TRBV7-8,TGTGCCAGCAGCGCCTGGCTGGGGGACAGGGGGCACCTGAACACTGAAGCTTTCTTT,CASSAWLGDRGHLNTEAFF
.,TRBJ2-3,many,TRBV6-2/TRBV6-3,TGTGCCAGCAGTTACGGATCAAGCACAGATACGCAGTATTTT,CASSYGSSTDTQYF
TRBD1,TRBJ2-7,few,TRBV6-1,TGTGCCAGCAGGCCAGCCGACAGGGGGCCAGGCGAGCAGTACTTC,CASRPADRGPGEQYF
.,TRBJ2-3,few,TRBV5-5,TGTGCCGCTGGTGGTTGGGGGACTAGCACAGATACGCAGTATTTT,CAAGGWGTSTDTQYF
TRBD1,TRBJ2-2,.,TRBV14,TGTGCCAGCAGCCCGACAGGGCGAAGTGTGGCCGGGGAGCTGTTTTTT,CASSPTGRSVAGELFF
TRBD1,TRBJ1-3,.,TRBV6-5,TGTGCCAGCAGTTTATGGACAGGCAGCTCTGGAAACACCATATATTTT,CASSLWTGSSGNTIYF
.,TRBJ2-7,many,TRBV27,TGTGCCAGCAGTTTATCGGTGCGGGCCTCACCTGCCTACGAGCAGTACTTC,CASSLSVRASPAYEQYF
TRBD1,TRBJ2-5,.,TRBV7-8,TGTGCCAGCAGCGTCCGGGACAGGGGGCGTTGGGAGACCCAGTACTTC,CASSVRDRGRWETQYF
TRBD2,TRBJ2-7,few,TRBV5-4,TGTGCCAGCAGCTTCAGCGGGAAGGTCGAGCAGTACTTC,CASSFSGKVEQYF
.,TRBJ1-1,.,TRBV15,TGTGCCACCAGCAGAGAAGCTTCACGGGGCACTGAAGCTTTCTTT,CATSREASRGTEAFF
.,TRBJ2-1,.,TRBV7-2,TGTGCCAGCAGCTTGACGGGGGAGGCCTACAATGAGCGGTTCTTC,CASSLTGEAYNERFF